Listed here are 32 T cell receptor beta chains from one sample, sequenced in a study of graft-versus-host responses after intestinal transplantation listed by TCRdb under 2021. The method behind the library was the immunoSEQ multiplex PCR assay. TCRdb provides this immuneACCESS table in a form limited to in-frame rearrangements. Some clones are lacking; in checked studies, under half of them reflect an unresolved V gene, and why the rest are absent is not known. For this sample the table gives tens of thousands of clones, of which roughly 87% were detected only once. The leading ten clones occupy roughly 1.3% of the sample. For these TCRs, the target antigens are not known. The time point label on this specimen signifies: cells obtained before transplantation from donor or recipient. This specimen was unstimulated CD8+ T cells sorted from spleen or lymph node cells, taken before intestinal transplant. Every receptor here comes from a human donor who received an intestinal transplant.

The chain employs TRBV7-9 and TRBJ2-7, with 11 bases identical to TRBD1. Trimming at V came to 4 bases and at J to 2 bases, leaving 4 bases not matched to a gene. The germline CDR1 and CDR2 sequences are SEHNR and FQNEAQ (reference sequence). The CDR3 is 15 amino acids. The CDR3 loop is CASSYPGQGAYEQYF. CDR3 nucleotides: TGTGCCAGCAGCTACCCGGGACAGGGGGCCTACGAGCAGTACTTC. Full variable domain (outside the CDR3, taken from reference TRBV7-9 and TRBJ2-7): DTGVSQNPRHKITKRGQNVTFRCDPISEHNRLYWYRQTLGQGPEFLTYFQNEAQLEKSRLLSDRFSAERPKGSFSTLEIQRTEQGDSAMYLCASSYPGQGAYEQYFGPGTRLTVT.

The gene calls are TRBV11-2 and TRBJ2-3; 9 positions match TRBD2. Trimming at V came to 3 bases and at J to 1 base, leaving 11 bases not matched to a gene. Germline assignment: CDR1 SGHAT and CDR2 FQNNGV. The length of the CDR3 is 18 residues. Written as DNA, the CDR3 is TGTGCCAGCAGCTTGTTAGCGGGGGACTCCGTGGGCACAGATACGCAGTATTTT. This encodes CASSLLAGDSVGTDTQYF.

The chain couples TRBV5-1 to TRBJ1-4; possibly TRBD1 for D (5 bases). V lost 4 bases and J lost 8, with 15 bases in between. Germline V gives CDR1 SGHRS, CDR2 YFSETQ. The CDR3 spans 14 residues. CDR3 region: CASSPDITGEKLFF. CDR3 DNA sequence: TGCGCCAGCAGCCCGGACATCACCGGCGAAAAACTGTTTTTT.

The chain uses TRBV5-4 and TRBJ2-1; TRBD1 agrees at 9 bases. CDR3 length: 14 residues. The germline V gene encodes CDR1 SGHNT and CDR2 YYREEE (reference sequence). Trimming took 5 bases from V and 8 from J; bases not matched to a gene: 8. The CDR3 sequence: CASSPDRGSDEQFF. CDR3 coding DNA: TGTGCCAGCAGTCCGGACAGGGGAAGCGATGAGCAGTTCTTC.

V is TRBV5-6 and J is TRBJ2-7; 9 nucleotides agree with TRBD1. The junction had 5 bases not matched to a gene; V was cut back by 4 bases and J by 3 bases. Per the germline V gene, CDR1 is SGHDT and CDR2 is YYEEEE. CDR3 size: 14 residues. The CDR3, as DNA: TGTGCCAGCAGCGGGGGACAGGGACTCTACGAGCAGTACTTC. Protein sequence: CASSGGQGLYEQYF.

This sequence joins TRBV9 and TRBJ2-3; 8 bases are a match to TRBD1. The V gene end was trimmed by 4 bases and the J gene end by 0 bases; junction bases not matched to a gene: 4. The CDR3 consists of 15 residues. CDR1 is SGDLS and CDR2 is YYNGEE in the germline V gene. This CDR3 reads CASSPGQASTDTQYF. CDR3 sequence (DNA): TGTGCCAGCAGCCCGGGACAGGCTAGCACAGATACGCAGTATTTT.

The chain couples TRBV13 to TRBJ1-1; TRBD1 matches 8 bases. The germline gives CDR1 PRHDT, CDR2 FYEKMQ (reference sequence). V was clipped by 5 bases and J by 2 bases; unmatched bases: 4. The CDR3 runs to 14 residues. CDR3: CASSIGTGNTEAFF. The CDR3 DNA follows: TGTGCCAGCAGCATCGGGACAGGTAACACTGAAGCTTTCTTT.

The table lists this clone with a few counts. The V call is TRBV5-6, the J call TRBJ2-3; no reliable D call. Deletions cut 3 bases from V and 2 bases from J, with 10 bases between. CDR3 length: 14 amino acids. The germline V gene encodes CDR1 SGHDT and CDR2 YYEEEE. CDR3 amino acids: CASSSVDSTDTQYF. The CDR3 nucleotides are TGTGCCAGCAGCTCTGTCGACTCCACAGATACGCAGTATTTT.

The rearrangement uses TRBV10-1 and TRBJ2-3; 8 nucleotides line up with TRBD2. J gave up 6 bases and V 4 bases, and 6 bases lay outside the gene matches. CDR3 length: 14 residues. Per the germline V gene, CDR1 is WNHNN and CDR2 is SYGVQD (reference sequence). In DNA form, the CDR3 reads TGCGCCAGCAGTGTTAGCGGGGCCGGGGATACGCAGTATTTT. Translation gives CASSVSGAGDTQYF.

This clone was counted once. V gene TRBV5-1 combines with J gene TRBJ2-7; 8 bases fit TRBD1. Trimming removed 0 bases from V and 5 bases from J; junction bases left unmatched: 7. CDR3 length equals 15 residues. Germline assignment: CDR1 SGHRS and CDR2 YFSETQ. CDR3 nucleotide sequence: TGCGCCAGCAGCTTGGAACAGGGGGGCAGGGACGAGCAGTACTTC. Residues: CASSLEQGGRDEQYF.

The V and J genes are TRBV6-1 and TRBJ2-1; 10 bases align to TRBD2. The CDR3 consists of 14 residues. Germline-derived CDR1 and CDR2 are MNHNS and SASEGT. The J segment lost 8 bases and the V segment lost 6 bases, leaving 7 bases of the junction unmatched. The CDR3 spells CASSLLAGLDEQFF. DNA for the CDR3: TGTGCCAGCAGCCTACTAGCGGGGCTCGATGAGCAGTTCTTC.

The chain recombines TRBV9 with TRBJ1-1; possibly TRBD1 for D (5 bases). Trimming shortened V by 0 bases and J by 4 bases, and 13 bases separated the two germline ends. Germline CDR1 SGDLS, CDR2 YYNGEE. CDR3 length: 15 amino acids. CDR3 bases: TGTGCCAGCAGCGTAGGTTTCGGGGGATCCACTGAAGCTTTCTTT. This gives the protein CASSVGFGGSTEAFF.

The chain recombines TRBV7-2 with TRBJ1-1; the match to TRBD1 covers 8 bases. Germline V gene lookup returns CDR1 SGHTA and CDR2 FQGNSA. CDR3 length: 15 amino acids. Trimming cost V 0 bases and J 7 bases; bases outside gene matches: 7. The CDR3 sequence: CASSLATGATDEAFF. In DNA, the CDR3 is TGTGCCAGCAGCTTAGCGACAGGGGCCACCGATGAAGCTTTCTTT.

The rearrangement uses TRBV29-1 and TRBJ1-1; no definite D call. Germline V gene data show CDR1 as SQVTM and CDR2 as ANQGSEA. V lost 4 bases and J 8 bases, leaving 8 bases between the germline ends. The CDR3 is made up of 10 amino acids. DNA for the CDR3: TGCAGCGTTGTCCAAATGGAAGCTTTCTTT. It yields the protein CSVVQMEAFF.

In this sample, this clone turned up once. The chain has TRBV2 and TRBJ1-1; 8 bases are shared with TRBD1. Trimming took 8 bases from V and 4 from J; bases not matched to a gene: 9. The CDR3 contains 14 residues. Germline loops: CDR1 SNHLY, CDR2 FYNNEI. The CDR3 spells CASPSNRGGTEAFF. DNA for the CDR3: TGTGCCAGCCCCTCGAACAGGGGGGGCACTGAAGCTTTCTTT. The whole variable domain, filled in from reference TRBV2 and TRBJ1-1, reads EPEVTQTPSHQVTQMGQEVILRCVPISNHLYFYWYRQILGQKVEFLVSFYNNEISEKSEIFDDQFSVERPDGSNFTLKIRSTKLEDSAMYFCASPSNRGGTEAFFGQGTRLTVV.

The V and J genes are TRBV5-1 and TRBJ2-1; maybe TRBD2 (5 bases). Germline CDR1 SGHRS, CDR2 YFSETQ. Trimming removed 0 bases at V and 7 bases at J, with 11 bases between. The CDR3 covers 14 residues. The CDR3 DNA reads as TGCGCCAGCAGCTTGGCAGGTAGCGTAAATGAGCAGTTCTTC. This translates into CASSLAGSVNEQFF.

This chain joins TRBV10-2 and TRBJ1-2; D call uncertain. There are 17 residues in the CDR3. Between the trimmed V and J ends, which lost 3 bases and 3 bases, there was a span of 20 bases. The germline CDR1 and CDR2 sequences are WSHSY and SAAADI. The CDR3 spells CASSDPNWGGADYGYTF. In nucleotides, the CDR3 is TGCGCCAGCAGTGACCCGAATTGGGGAGGCGCAGACTATGGCTACACCTTC.

V and J are TRBV4-1 and TRBJ1-5; 9 nucleotides line up with TRBD1. Looked up from germline, CDR1 is MGHRA and CDR2 is YSYEKL. V gave up 6 bases and J gave up 2 bases; unmatched junction bases: 5. This CDR3 region has 15 residues. The CDR3 region has the DNA TGCGCCAGCAGACCGACAGGGGGTGGCAATCAGCCCCAGCATTTT. Protein: CASRPTGGGNQPQHF.

The genes are TRBV6-5 and TRBJ1-4; the match to TRBD1 covers 9 bases. Germline CDR1 MNHEY, CDR2 SVGAGI. The CDR3 extends over 15 amino acids. After removal of 0 bases from V and 8 bases from J, the junction contained 4 bases not matched to a gene. This chain's CDR3 is CASSYSDRGREKLFF. Written as DNA, the CDR3 is TGTGCCAGCAGTTACTCGGACAGGGGACGAGAAAAACTGTTTTTT.

The chain carries TRBV27 and TRBJ2-5; 13 bases match TRBD2. V trimming: 4 bases; J trimming: 5 bases; junction bases outside the gene matches: 10. The CDR3 has 17 amino acids. The germline gives CDR1 MNHEY, CDR2 SMNVEV (reference sequence). The CDR3 DNA sequence: TGTGCCAGCAGTTCAGGACTAGCGGGGGAAATACTCGAGACCCAGTACTTC. It specifies CASSSGLAGEILETQYF.

The rearrangement links TRBV5-4 to TRBJ1-2; D is unclear. This CDR3 contains 13 residues. CDR1 and CDR2 (germline): SGHNT, YYREEE (reference sequence). The V end was cut by 4 bases, the J end by 4 bases, with 11 bases between. The CDR3: CASSPGGSYGYTF. The CDR3 DNA reads as TGTGCCAGCAGCCCGGGAGGGAGCTATGGCTACACCTTC.

The gene calls are TRBV13 and TRBJ2-3; D ambiguous. CDR3 size: 12 residues. V dropped 5 bases and J dropped 2 bases, with 5 bases sitting between them. The germline V gene has CDR1 PRHDT and CDR2 FYEKMQ (reference sequence). The CDR3 DNA follows: TGTGCCAGCAGCCCTTTCACAGATACGCAGTATTTT. Its protein is CASSPFTDTQYF.

The rearrangement links TRBV9 to TRBJ1-1, with D tentatively TRBD1 (5 bases). The CDR3 runs 12 residues. V lost 7 bases and J 5 bases, leaving 12 bases between the germline ends. Germline lookup yields CDR1 SGDLS and CDR2 YYNGEE. DNA for the CDR3: TGTGCCAGCGGGTTGGGGGGGACTGAAGCTTTCTTT. This codes for CASGLGGTEAFF.

This sequence joins TRBV4-1 and TRBJ2-7; TRBD2 matches 9 bases. Looked up from germline, CDR1 is MGHRA and CDR2 is YSYEKL. V lost 1 base and J lost 6; bases outside the gene matches: 7. There are 15 residues in the CDR3. CDR3 residues: CASSQGLAGSLEQYF. DNA for the CDR3: TGCGCCAGCAGCCAAGGTCTAGCGGGGTCCCTCGAGCAGTACTTC.

The chain has TRBV6-5 and TRBJ2-1; the match to TRBD1 covers 7 bases. This CDR3 has 13 residues. Trimming cost V 7 bases and J 7 bases; bases outside gene matches: 7. CDR1 is MNHEY, CDR2 SVGAGI, per germline. The CDR3 is CASTKTGMNEQFF. The DNA for the CDR3 is TGTGCCAGCACAAAGACAGGGATGAATGAGCAGTTCTTC.

This sequence joins TRBV9 and TRBJ1-5, with a weak D call TRBD1 (6 bases). The CDR3 sequence is 13 residues long. Germline CDR1 and CDR2: SGDLS and YYNGEE. V was shortened by 3 bases and J by 4 bases, with 8 bases between the two germline ends. The CDR3, as DNA: TGTGCCAGCAGCGGACAGGCGAATCAGCCCCAGCATTTT. The encoded protein is CASSGQANQPQHF. The entire variable domain, with the rest obtained from reference TRBV9 and TRBJ1-5, is as follows: DSGVTQTPKHLITATGQRVTLRCSPRSGDLSVYWYQQSLDQGLQFLIQYYNGEERAKGNILERFSAQQFPDLHSELNLSSLELGDSALYFCASSGQANQPQHFGDGTRLSIL.

The chain carries TRBV6-1 and TRBJ1-1; the D is unclear. Germline V gives CDR1 MNHNS, CDR2 SASEGT. V lost 9 bases, J lost 1 base, and 12 bases lay in between. This CDR3 has 13 residues. The CDR3 sequence: CASRRAGNTEAFF. The CDR3 DNA reads as TGTGCCAGTCGGCGGGCGGGGAACACTGAAGCTTTCTTT.

Here the CDR3 DNA reads TGCAGCGCCCGGGACACTGAAGCTTTCTTT. Amino acid sequence: CSARDTEAFF. The chain links TRBV29-1 to TRBJ1-1; D is ambiguous. Per the germline V gene, CDR1 is SQVTM and CDR2 is ANQGSEA. Trimming removed 7 bases from V and 3 bases from J, with 6 bases in between. The CDR3 loop spans 10 amino acids. Looking up the rest from reference TRBV29-1 and TRBJ1-1 gives the full variable domain: SAVISQKPSRDICQRGTSLTIQCQVDSQVTMMFWYRQQPGQSLTLIATANQGSEATYESGFVIDKFPISRPNLTFSTLTVSNMSPEDSSIYLCSARDTEAFFGQGTRLTVV.

This clone was seen only a few times. The chain has TRBV5-1 and TRBJ2-7; 7 bases fit TRBD2. V lost 4 bases and J lost 2; bases outside the gene matches: 9. Germline V gene data show CDR1 as SGHRS and CDR2 as YFSETQ. The CDR3 is 15 amino acids. The CDR3, as DNA: TGCGCCAGCAGCCACCCCTCGGGAGGAACCTACGAGCAGTACTTC. As protein: CASSHPSGGTYEQYF.

This clone was observed once. This chain links TRBV9 with TRBJ1-2, with a weak D call TRBD1 (5 bases). The CDR3 is 16 residues long. V lost 4 bases to trimming and J lost 3 bases, with 19 bases between them. CDR1 is SGDLS, CDR2 YYNGEE, per germline. In DNA, the CDR3 is TGTGCCAGCAGCCCCCAGGGTGGAGGGCCAGACTATGGCTACACCTTC. Protein sequence: CASSPQGGGPDYGYTF. Combining the CDR3 with reference TRBV9 and TRBJ1-2 gives the whole variable domain DSGVTQTPKHLITATGQRVTLRCSPRSGDLSVYWYQQSLDQGLQFLIQYYNGEERAKGNILERFSAQQFPDLHSELNLSSLELGDSALYFCASSPQGGGPDYGYTFGSGTRLTVV.

The chain couples TRBV9 to TRBJ1-1; D remains unclear. V gave up 0 bases and J gave up 4 bases, with 13 bases separating them. This CDR3 contains 15 residues. The V gene's germline CDR1 is SGDLS and CDR2 YYNGEE. For the CDR3, the DNA is TGTGCCAGCAGCGTAGGTGCGGGGTTGGGCACTGAAGCTTTCTTT. This sequence encodes CASSVGAGLGTEAFF. Drawing the rest from reference TRBV9 and TRBJ1-1, the complete variable domain is DSGVTQTPKHLITATGQRVTLRCSPRSGDLSVYWYQQSLDQGLQFLIQYYNGEERAKGNILERFSAQQFPDLHSELNLSSLELGDSALYFCASSVGAGLGTEAFFGQGTRLTVV.

V and J are TRBV18 and TRBJ1-2; TRBD1 matches 11 bases. The CDR3 has 15 residues. The germline CDR1 and CDR2 sequences are KGHSH and LQKENI. The ends lost 3 bases at V and 0 bases at J; junction bases unmatched: 0. CDR3 amino acids: CASSPGQGANYGYTF. CDR3 in DNA: TGTGCCAGCTCACCGGGACAGGGGGCTAACTATGGCTACACCTTC.